The 20 T cell receptor beta chains below were found in one sample sequenced in a study of blood T cell repertoires in COVID-19. This table comes from immunoSEQ multiplex PCR, and its TCRdb copy is limited to in-frame clones, with some not included. Counted here are about 370,000 clones, 80% to 90% occurring once; the ten biggest clones make up about 2.9%. The sample consisted of peripheral blood. These receptor sequences come from a woman under 40 with COVID-19, enrolled during active disease.

The chain's CDR3 is CASSLIGGRTLSGTEAFF. The CDR3, as DNA: TGTGCCAGCAGTTTGATTGGCGGGAGGACCCTTAGCGGCACTGAAGCTTTCTTT. V usage is TRBV27 and J usage is TRBJ1-1; D is unclear. The V end lost 3 bases, the J end lost 4 bases, and 24 bases lay between the germline ends. The CDR3 runs to 18 residues. Germline V gene lookup returns CDR1 MNHEY and CDR2 SMNVEV (reference sequence).

This chain connects TRBV20-1 to TRBJ2-7; 7 bases match TRBD1. Germline V gives CDR1 DFQATT, CDR2 SNEGSKA (reference sequence). The CDR3 has 11 amino acids. J was trimmed by 9 bases and V by 3 bases; bases with no gene match: 5. CDR3 sequence reads: CSASHDRVQYF. DNA of the CDR3: TGCAGTGCTAGTCATGACAGGGTGCAGTACTTC.

The rearrangement links TRBV4-1 to TRBJ2-2; D might be TRBD2 (6 bases). Germline values: CDR1 MGHRA, CDR2 YSYEKL. CDR3 length: 15 amino acids. V lost 3 bases to trimming and J lost 2 bases, with 10 bases between them. DNA for the CDR3: TGCGCCAGCAGCCATTTAGCGGACAACACCGGGGAGCTGTTTTTT. Protein product: CASSHLADNTGELFF.

The chain links TRBV7-9 to TRBJ2-3; 8 bases fit TRBD2. Germline assignment: CDR1 SEHNR and CDR2 FQNEAQ (reference sequence). This CDR3 spans 17 amino acids. The junction had 10 bases not matched to a gene; V was cut back by 1 base and J by 4 bases. The CDR3 sequence is CASSLGSGAGESDTQYF. The CDR3 nucleotides read TGTGCCAGCAGCTTAGGGTCGGGAGCGGGAGAATCAGATACGCAGTATTTT.

The chain links TRBV9 to TRBJ2-1, with TRBD2 matching 13 bases. The CDR3 sequence is 18 residues long. Trimming took 4 bases from V and 0 from J; bases not matched to a gene: 7. CDR1 and CDR2 from the germline V gene are SGDLS and YYNGEE. In nucleotides, the CDR3 is TGTGCCAGCAGCCTAAGAGGGACTAGCGGGAACTCCTACAATGAGCAGTTCTTC. It yields the protein CASSLRGTSGNSYNEQFF.

This clone was seen a single time. The chain links TRBV5-1 to TRBJ2-6; D uncertain. Trimming removed 0 bases from V and 0 bases from J, with 4 bases in between. Germline assignment: CDR1 SGHRS and CDR2 YFSETQ. The CDR3 totals 15 residues. The CDR3 bases are TGCGCCAGCAGCTTGGACGGCTCTGGGGCCAACGTCCTGACTTTC. This encodes CASSLDGSGANVLTF.

The chain carries TRBV5-6 and TRBJ2-1; a possible D gene is TRBD2 (7 bases). The CDR3 runs 12 residues. V dropped 2 bases and J dropped 15 bases, with 15 bases sitting between them. Germline values: CDR1 SGHDT, CDR2 YYEEEE. Written as DNA, the CDR3 is TGTGCCAGCAGCTTTCCAAAGGGGGGGAGGTTCTTC. It specifies CASSFPKGGRFF.

J is TRBJ1-1 and V is TRBV5-5, with D possibly TRBD1 on 6 matching bases. This CDR3 has 18 amino acids. From germline, CDR1 is SGHKS and CDR2 YYEKEE (reference sequence). The V end was cut by 2 bases, the J end by 1 base, with 21 bases between. The DNA of the CDR3 is TGTGCCAGCAGCTTCCTACCTGGGGGCGTGATGTGGAACACTGAAGCTTTCTTT. Amino acids: CASSFLPGGVMWNTEAFF.

The genes are TRBV18 and TRBJ2-6; 11 bases line up with TRBD1. CDR3 length: 17 amino acids. Germline CDR1 reads KGHSH; CDR2 reads LQKENI. Trimming cost V 3 bases and J 0 bases; bases outside gene matches: 1. The CDR3 reads CASSPGTGGSGANVLTF. Here the CDR3 DNA reads TGTGCCAGCTCACCGGGGACAGGGGGCTCTGGGGCCAACGTCCTGACTTTC.

The chain couples TRBV29-1 to TRBJ1-1; D ambiguous. CDR3 size: 13 residues. V lost 2 bases and J lost 5, with 12 bases in between. Germline V gene lookup returns CDR1 SQVTM and CDR2 ANQGSEA. In DNA, the CDR3 is TGCAGCGTTGAAAGCATGCTCTCGACTGAAGCTTTCTTT. Its protein is CSVESMLSTEAFF.

The chain recombines TRBV6-2 or TRBV6-3 with TRBJ1-5; D is uncertain. Germline values: CDR1 MNHEY, CDR2 SVGEGT. There are 14 residues in the CDR3. With 5 bases removed from V and 0 bases from J, the gap between germline ends came to 8 bases. The CDR3 nucleotides are TGTGCCAGCAGTCGGCGCGGTAGCAATCAGCCCCAGCATTTT. Protein: CASSRRGSNQPQHF.

The table lists this clone with a few counts. The chain carries TRBV29-1 and TRBJ2-4; 7 bases agree with TRBD1. The CDR3 sequence is 16 residues long. Germline V gene sequence: CDR1 SQVTM, CDR2 ANQGSEA. V lost 4 bases to trimming and J lost 1 base; unmatched junction nucleotides: 10. CDR3 sequence reads: CSVARGTDIAKNIQYF. The CDR3 DNA reads as TGCAGCGTTGCGAGAGGGACAGATATCGCCAAAAACATTCAGTACTTC. Complete variable domain (other parts from reference TRBV29-1 and TRBJ2-4): SAVISQKPSRDICQRGTSLTIQCQVDSQVTMMFWYRQQPGQSLTLIATANQGSEATYESGFVIDKFPISRPNLTFSTLTVSNMSPEDSSIYLCSVARGTDIAKNIQYFGAGTRLSVL.

This rearrangement joins TRBV30 to TRBJ2-2; 11 bases agree with TRBD2. Losses at the gene ends were 4 bases for V and 0 bases for J; bases not matched to a gene: 1. CDR3 length: 15 amino acids. Germline V CDR1 and CDR2: GTSNPN, SVGIG (reference sequence). CDR3 loop: CAWKGLAANTGELFF. DNA for the CDR3: TGTGCCTGGAAGGGACTAGCGGCGAACACCGGGGAGCTGTTTTTT.

The chain joins TRBV19 to TRBJ2-2, with 8 bases fitting TRBD2. V was clipped by 4 bases and J by 0 bases; unmatched bases: 10. The CDR3 covers 18 residues. Germline CDR1 reads LNHDA; CDR2 reads SQIVND (reference sequence). The CDR3 DNA sequence: TGTGCCAGTAGTACGGGGGGCAGCGGGAGCGCGAACACCGGGGAGCTGTTTTTT. Protein product: CASSTGGSGSANTGELFF.

The sample holds one count of this clone. Other nucleotide sequences in the sample specify the same CDR3. The J gene is TRBJ2-1, the V gene TRBV5-1; D gene uncertain. Germline values: CDR1 SGHRS, CDR2 YFSETQ. Trimming cost V 0 bases and J 3 bases, with 7 bases left between them. This CDR3 is built from 14 residues. This CDR3 is CASSLGQDYNEQFF. Written as DNA, the CDR3 is TGCGCCAGCAGCTTGGGGCAGGACTACAATGAGCAGTTCTTC.

The chain links TRBV11-2 to TRBJ1-2; tentative D call: TRBD1 (6 bases). Per germline, CDR1 SGHAT and CDR2 FQNNGV. The CDR3 extends over 15 amino acids. V was clipped by 6 bases and J by 0 bases, with 14 bases between them. DNA for the CDR3: TGTGCCAGCAGGGCACAGGGTGGGGCTAACTATGGCTACACCTTC. The encoded protein is CASRAQGGANYGYTF. Full variable domain (remainder filled in from reference TRBV11-2 and TRBJ1-2): EAGVAQSPRYKIIEKRQSVAFWCNPISGHATLYWYQQILGQGPKLLIQFQNNGVVDDSQLPKDRFSAERLKGVDSTLKIQPAKLEDSAVYLCASRAQGGANYGYTFGSGTRLTVV.

The V and J genes are TRBV6-2 or TRBV6-3 and TRBJ1-3; TRBD1 might be the D (5 bases). The germline V gene has CDR1 MNHEY and CDR2 SVGEGT. This CDR3 is 16 amino acids long. V dropped 1 base and J dropped 0 bases, with 10 bases sitting between them. CDR3 DNA sequence: TGTGCCAGCAGTTACTATGACAGACCCTCTGGAAACACCATATATTTT. It translates to CASSYYDRPSGNTIYF.

The chain couples TRBV7-2 to TRBJ2-5; D is possibly TRBD1 (5 bases). Germline loops: CDR1 SGHTA, CDR2 FQGNSA. This CDR3 has 15 amino acids. The ends were cut back, 1 base at V and 5 bases at J, with 14 bases in the middle. This CDR3 is CASSLDGRVGETQYF. The CDR3 nucleotides read TGTGCCAGCAGCTTAGATGGCAGGGTTGGTGAGACCCAGTACTTC.

This clone was detected once. The CDR3 loop reads CASSQPRGRAAFPGANVLTF. CDR3 bases: TGCGCCAGCAGCCAACCCCGCGGGAGGGCCGCTTTCCCTGGGGCCAACGTCCTGACTTTC. The gene calls are TRBV4-1 and TRBJ2-6; 9 bases map to TRBD2. The CDR3 runs 20 residues. After removal of 2 bases from V and 2 bases from J, the junction contained 13 bases not matched to a gene. CDR1 and CDR2 from the germline V gene are MGHRA and YSYEKL.

The chain carries TRBV30 and TRBJ2-2; tentative D call: TRBD2 (6 bases). The CDR3 contains 13 residues. Germline V gives CDR1 GTSNPN, CDR2 SVGIG (reference sequence). This CDR3 is CACSGSNTGELFF. For the CDR3, the DNA is TGTGCTTGTAGCGGTTCGAACACCGGGGAGCTGTTTTTT. Using reference TRBV30 and TRBJ2-2 for the parts outside the CDR3, the full variable domain is SQTIHQWPATLVQPVGSPLSLECTVEGTSNPNLYWYRQAAGRGLQLLFYSVGIGQISSEVPQNLSASRPQDRQFILSSKKLLLSDSGFYLCACSGSNTGELFFGEGSRLTVL.